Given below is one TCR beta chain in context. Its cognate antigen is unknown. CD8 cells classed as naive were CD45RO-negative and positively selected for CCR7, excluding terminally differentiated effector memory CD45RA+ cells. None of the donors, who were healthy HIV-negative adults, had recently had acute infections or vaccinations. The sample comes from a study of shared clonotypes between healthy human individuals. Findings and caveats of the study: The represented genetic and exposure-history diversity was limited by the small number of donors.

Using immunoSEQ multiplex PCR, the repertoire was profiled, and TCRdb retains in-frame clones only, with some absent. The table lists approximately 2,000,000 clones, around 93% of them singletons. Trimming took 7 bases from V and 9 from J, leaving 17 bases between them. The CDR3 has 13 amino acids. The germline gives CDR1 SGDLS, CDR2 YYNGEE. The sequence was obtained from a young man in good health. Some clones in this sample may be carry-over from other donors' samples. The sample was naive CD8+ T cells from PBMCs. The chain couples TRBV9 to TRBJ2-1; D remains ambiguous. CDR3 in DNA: TGTGCCAGCTCCCGCGGTAGTTTGGTTGAGCAGTTCTTC. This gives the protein CASSRGSLVEQFF.